Each of the 4 T cell receptor beta chains below was sequenced from the same sample in a study of blood T cell repertoires in COVID-19. The repertoire was sequenced with immunoSEQ multiplex PCR; TCRdb's copy has only in-frame clones and lacks some. The sample consists of approximately 460,000 clones, about 88% of them appearing once. The sample was peripheral blood. Receptors originate from a young man with COVID-19, enrolled during active disease.

J is TRBJ2-1 and V is TRBV5-1, with 12 bases lining up with TRBD2. The CDR3 is made up of 20 amino acids. Germline CDR1 and CDR2: SGHRS and YFSETQ. The V segment lost 0 bases and the J segment 0 bases; nucleotides outside the gene matches: 10. In DNA, the CDR3 is TGCGCCAGCAGCTTGGAGAGGACTAGCGGGATCGGGAGCTCCTACAATGAGCAGTTCTTC. Encoded protein: CASSLERTSGIGSSYNEQFF. The full variable domain, with the rest looked up from reference TRBV5-1 and TRBJ2-1, is KAGVTQTPRYLIKTRGQQVTLSCSPISGHRSVSWYQQTPGQGLQFLFEYFSETQRNKGNFPGRFSGRQFSNSRSEMNVSTLELGDSALYLCASSLERTSGIGSSYNEQFFGPGTRLTVL.

The rearrangement uses TRBV9 and TRBJ1-2; no firm D call. CDR1 is SGDLS and CDR2 is YYNGEE in the germline V gene. Trimming left V 1 base short and J 0 bases short, with 10 bases between. The CDR3 consists of 15 residues. CDR3 residues: CASSVTAGANYGYTF. CDR3 coding DNA: TGTGCCAGCAGCGTAACCGCCGGAGCTAACTATGGCTACACCTTC.

The rearrangement links TRBV28 to TRBJ2-2, with D possibly matching TRBD2 (5 bases). From germline, CDR1 is MDHEN and CDR2 SYDVKM. V lost 3 bases and J 5 bases, leaving 7 bases between the germline ends. The CDR3 spans 13 residues. CDR3 bases: TGTGCCAGCAGTTTCTCGGGGACCGGGGAGCTGTTTTTT. Residues: CASSFSGTGELFF.

This chain uses TRBV6-5 with TRBJ2-7, with D tentatively TRBD1 (6 bases). CDR1 is MNHEY, CDR2 SVGAGI, per germline. There are 15 residues in the CDR3. Trimming removed 6 bases at V and 7 bases at J, with 22 bases between. The CDR3 here is CASRPPQGSSWEQYF. CDR3 DNA: TGTGCCAGCAGGCCCCCACAGGGATCTTCATGGGAGCAGTACTTC.